The clone carrying this TCR beta chain occurred a few times. What it binds is unknown. These data belong to a study of T-cell memory formation after mild COVID-19. Study-wide points: Contracting CD4+ clones sat mainly in CM and EM; CD8+ in EMRA. Second-wave clones with a day 37 peak had unconfirmed SARS-CoV-2 specificity.

The CDR3 runs to 11 residues. TCRdb ran MiXCR on the 5' RACE reads and lists one entry per CDR3 protein. Here the sample spans more than 300,000 distinct CDR3 sequences, roughly an eighth being singletons. Sequenced material: PBMCs or a T cell subset sorted from them (not recorded which). The clonotype comes from a man aged 18-30 years who had mild COVID-19 (a few samples of this study predate the infection). Cell type and time point are not known. The chain is built from TRBV21-1 and TRBJ2-7. TRBV21-1 counts as a pseudogene. The CDR3 coding sequence is TGTGCCAGCACAATAAGCCCCGAGCAGTACTTC. Translating gives CASTISPEQYF.